Presented here are 20 T cell receptor beta chains from one specimen sequenced in a study of T-cell memory formation after mild COVID-19. From the 5' RACE reads, TCRdb called clonotypes with MiXCR, one entry per CDR3 protein. The data hold 200,000 or so distinct CDR3 sequences, with around 17% observed a single time. Material: PBMCs or a T cell subset sorted from them (not recorded which). The receptors originated from an adult woman who had mild COVID-19 (a few samples of this study predate the infection). Cell type and time point are not known.

As concerns this clonotype: One end of the junction is discordant with germline, which a read error may explain. The CDR3 sequence is CASSEVNTGELIF. The CDR3 nucleotides read TGTGCCAGCTCTGAAGTGAACACCGGGGAGCTGATTTTT. The gene calls are TRBV18 and TRBJ2-2, with D tentatively TRBD2 (5 bases). Germline V gives CDR1 KGHSH, CDR2 LQKENI. CDR3 length: 13 residues.

At least ten counts were recorded for this clonotype. The CDR3 DNA follows: TGTGCCAGCAGTTTTTCGGACAGAGAGACCCAGTACTTC. It is translated as CASSFSDRETQYF. The rearrangement uses TRBV28 and TRBJ2-5; possibly TRBD1 for D (6 bases). This CDR3 comprises 13 residues. In germline, CDR1 is MDHEN, CDR2 SYDVKM. Trimming cost V 3 bases and J 4 bases, with 9 bases left between them.

This clonotype was seen more than once but under ten times. The chain links TRBV7-9 to TRBJ2-2; 7 positions match TRBD1. The CDR3 contains 15 residues. Losses at the gene ends were 4 bases for V and 4 bases for J; bases not matched to a gene: 6. Germline V gives CDR1 SEHNR, CDR2 FQNEAQ (reference sequence). In DNA, the CDR3 is TGTGCCAGCAGCTCGACAGGGTCAGGCACCGGGGAGCTGTTTTTT. This sequence encodes CASSSTGSGTGELFF. Filled out from reference TRBV7-9 and TRBJ2-2, the complete variable domain reads DTGVSQNPRHKITKRGQNVTFRCDPISEHNRLYWYRQTLGQGPEFLTYFQNEAQLEKSRLLSDRFSAERPKGSFSTLEIQRTEQGDSAMYLCASSSTGSGTGELFFGEGSRLTVL.

This clonotype was counted between two and nine times. The chain has TRBV2 and TRBJ2-7; D ambiguous. This CDR3 has 13 residues. V was clipped by 7 bases and J by 0 bases, with 10 bases between them. The germline gives CDR1 SNHLY, CDR2 FYNNEI. The DNA of the CDR3 is TGTGCCAGCATCCCAGCGACCTCCTACGAGCAGTACTTC. This translates into CASIPATSYEQYF.

The genes are TRBV3-1 and TRBJ1-2, with 10 positions matching TRBD1. Germline CDR1 reads LGHDT; CDR2 reads YNNKEL (reference sequence). There are 13 residues in the CDR3. The ends lost 3 bases at V and 7 bases at J; junction bases unmatched: 2. CDR3 sequence reads: CASSHRDRGGYTF. The CDR3 bases are TGTGCCAGCAGCCATCGGGACAGGGGTGGCTACACCTTC.

The rearrangement links TRBV5-5 to TRBJ2-2; TRBD1 matches 7 bases. The CDR3 is made up of 14 amino acids. Germline V lookup: CDR1 SGHKS, CDR2 YYEKEE (reference sequence). After removal of 3 bases from V and 5 bases from J, the junction contained 4 bases not matched to a gene. The CDR3 nucleotides are TGTGCCAGCAGCTCTACGACAGGGACCGGGGAGCTGTTTTTT. This codes for CASSSTTGTGELFF.

This clonotype was seen only a few times. This chain joins TRBV5-4 and TRBJ2-7, with 7 bases identical to TRBD2. J was trimmed by 3 bases and V by 4 bases; bases with no gene match: 13. Germline CDR1 SGHNT, CDR2 YYREEE (reference sequence). The CDR3 covers 16 residues. This CDR3 is CASSPVGGGSNYEQYF. In nucleotides, the CDR3 is TGTGCCAGCAGCCCGGTGGGAGGCGGGAGTAACTACGAGCAGTACTTC.

This clonotype occurred a few times. The chain combines TRBV20-1 with TRBJ1-2, with 8 bases that match TRBD1. In germline, CDR1 is DFQATT, CDR2 SNEGSKA (reference sequence). V lost 6 bases and J lost 4; bases outside the gene matches: 10. There are 14 residues in the CDR3. CDR3 sequence reads: CSAPDRVVFYGYTF. The CDR3, as DNA: TGCAGTGCCCCGGACAGGGTGGTTTTCTATGGCTACACCTTC.

The V call is TRBV18, the J call TRBJ1-4, with TRBD1 matching 8 bases. The CDR3 is 14 amino acids. The V segment lost 3 bases and the J segment 6 bases; nucleotides outside the gene matches: 3. Germline CDR1 KGHSH, CDR2 LQKENI. CDR3: CASSPGQEDEKLFF. The DNA of the CDR3 is TGTGCCAGCTCACCGGGACAGGAGGATGAAAAACTGTTTTTT.

This clonotype was found many times. The chain joins TRBV6-5 to TRBJ2-2, with a weak D call TRBD1 (5 bases). The CDR3 is 14 residues long. V was pared by 6 bases and J by 3 bases, with 11 bases between. Germline V gives CDR1 MNHEY, CDR2 SVGAGI. CDR3 DNA sequence: TGTGCCAGCAGCCCACCAGGGTACACCGGGGAGCTGTTTTTT. Protein sequence: CASSPPGYTGELFF.

This clonotype has only a few counts. The rearrangement uses TRBV4-1 and TRBJ1-2; 8 bases are shared with TRBD1. The CDR3 totals 16 residues. The V gene end was trimmed by 1 base and the J gene end by 4 bases; junction bases not matched to a gene: 8. Germline lookup yields CDR1 MGHRA and CDR2 YSYEKL. The CDR3, as DNA: TGCGCCAGCAGCCAAGTTCCGACAGGGGCCCTCTATGGCTACACCTTC. Protein: CASSQVPTGALYGYTF.

The chain uses TRBV15 and TRBJ2-5; TRBD2 is a possible D gene (6 bases). Germline V gene sequence: CDR1 LNHNV, CDR2 YYDKDF (reference sequence). Deletions cut 5 bases from V and 5 bases from J, with 18 bases between. This CDR3 is 15 amino acids long. The CDR3: CATSGPLADSETQYF. The CDR3 bases are TGTGCCACCAGCGGCCCGTTAGCGGACTCCGAGACCCAGTACTTC.

This chain connects TRBV4-2 to TRBJ2-7; 8 bases fit TRBD2. Trimming took 0 bases from V and 6 from J; bases not matched to a gene: 16. CDR1 is LGHNA, CDR2 YNFKEQ, per germline. CDR3 length: 18 amino acids. As DNA, the CDR3 is TGTGCCAGCAGCCAAGAAAGGGGGACTAGTGGGTGGGTCTCCGAGCAGTACTTC. The encoded protein is CASSQERGTSGWVSEQYF.

This rearrangement joins TRBV5-1 to TRBJ2-3; a possible D gene is TRBD2 (5 bases). The CDR3 is 18 residues long. The V end lost 0 bases, the J end lost 0 bases, and 17 bases lay between the germline ends. Per germline, CDR1 SGHRS and CDR2 YFSETQ. CDR3 in DNA: TGCGCCAGCAGCTTGGGTGGCACTGGAGGATCCAGCACAGATACGCAGTATTTT. The encoded protein is CASSLGGTGGSSTDTQYF.

This clonotype has only a few counts. This rearrangement joins TRBV6-5 to TRBJ1-2; D unresolved. Trimming removed 3 bases at V and 6 bases at J, with 11 bases between. From germline, CDR1 is MNHEY and CDR2 SVGAGI. This CDR3 is built from 13 residues. CDR3 residues: CASSYVPGNGYTF. CDR3 sequence (DNA): TGTGCCAGCAGTTATGTCCCGGGGAATGGCTACACCTTC.

In its sample, this clonotype was seen a few times. This chain joins TRBV7-9 and TRBJ1-3; TRBD1 might be the D (6 bases). The CDR3 is 16 amino acids. The V end was cut by 5 bases, the J end by 7 bases, with 21 bases between. The germline gives CDR1 SEHNR, CDR2 FQNEAQ (reference sequence). CDR3 sequence: CASSRALTTGANTIYF. The CDR3 DNA reads as TGTGCCAGCAGCCGCGCACTAACGACGGGGGCGAACACCATATATTTT.

The genes are TRBV11-1 and TRBJ2-1; 7 bases are a match to TRBD1. This CDR3 contains 16 residues. Germline V gene data show CDR1 as SGHAT and CDR2 as FQDESV (reference sequence). V lost 5 bases, J lost 7 bases, and 14 bases stayed unmatched. The CDR3 sequence is CASSQLQGSTVNEQFF. The CDR3 region has the DNA TGTGCCAGCAGCCAACTACAGGGGTCTACCGTGAATGAGCAGTTCTTC.

The chain uses TRBV7-2 and TRBJ2-7; no definite D call. Germline-derived CDR1 and CDR2 are SGHTA and FQGNSA. Trimming stripped 5 bases from V and 2 bases from J, with 16 bases between. The CDR3 runs 15 residues. Here the CDR3 DNA reads TGTGCCAGCAGCCTAAGCTCCGTGCAGACCTACGAGCAGTACTTC. It codes for CASSLSSVQTYEQYF.

The chain employs TRBV6-2 or TRBV6-3 and TRBJ1-5, with 7 bases that match TRBD1. CDR1 is MNHEY and CDR2 is SVGEGT in the germline V gene. CDR3 length: 14 residues. V lost 5 bases to trimming and J lost 4 bases; unmatched junction nucleotides: 5. The CDR3: CASSGRQGNQPQHF. The CDR3 DNA is TGTGCCAGCAGTGGTAGACAGGGAAATCAGCCCCAGCATTTT.

This clonotype was detected a few times. This chain joins TRBV3-1 and TRBJ1-6; 9 bases agree with TRBD1. With 1 base clipped from V and 9 bases from J, the junction kept 4 bases outside the gene matches. CDR1 LGHDT and CDR2 YNNKEL come from the germline V gene (reference sequence). CDR3 length equals 15 residues. In DNA, the CDR3 is TGTGCCAGCAGCCAAGCGGGACAGGGTGGTTCACCCCTCCACTTT. This gives the protein CASSQAGQGGSPLHF. Complete variable domain (other parts from reference TRBV3-1 and TRBJ1-6): DTAVSQTPKYLVTQMGNDKSIKCEQNLGHDTMYWYKQDSKKFLKIMFSYNNKELIINETVPNRFSPKSPDKAHLNLHINSLELGDSAVYFCASSQAGQGGSPLHFGNGTRLTVT.